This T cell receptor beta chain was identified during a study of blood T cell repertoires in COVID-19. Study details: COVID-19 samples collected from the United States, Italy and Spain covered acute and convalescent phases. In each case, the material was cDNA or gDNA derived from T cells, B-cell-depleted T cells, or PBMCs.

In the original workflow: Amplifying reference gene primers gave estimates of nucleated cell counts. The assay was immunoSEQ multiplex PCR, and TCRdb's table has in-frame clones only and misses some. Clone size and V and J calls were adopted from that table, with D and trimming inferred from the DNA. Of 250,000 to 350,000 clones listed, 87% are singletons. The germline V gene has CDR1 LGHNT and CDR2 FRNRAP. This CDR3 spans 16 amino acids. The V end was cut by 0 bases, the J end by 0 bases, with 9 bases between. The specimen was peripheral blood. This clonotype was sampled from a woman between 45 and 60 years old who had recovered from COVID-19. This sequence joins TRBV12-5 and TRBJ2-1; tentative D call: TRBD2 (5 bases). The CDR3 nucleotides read TGTGCTAGTGGTTTGGTCGGGATTTCCTCCTACAATGAGCAGTTCTTC. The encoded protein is CASGLVGISSYNEQFF.